The present T cell receptor (beta chain) was sequenced within a study of human T cells and chemical hapten exposure. The overall study: Small differences in pooled library volume mainly drove the variation in TCR yields per sample. The study's findings and limits: Sensitizing to DPC left TCRs with a frequency above 1 in 1000 unaltered.

Individual cDNA molecules in this library carried unique molecular identifiers. TCRdb called the 5' RACE reads again in MiXCR, with one record for every CDR3 protein. Among 80,000 or so distinct CDR3 sequences, more than 15% were seen once, and the ten largest hold 6.8%. This clonotype was picked up a small number of times. Its target is not known. The CDR3 is 14 amino acids. Per the germline V gene, CDR1 is SGHAT and CDR2 is FQNNGV. V lost 0 bases, J lost 5 bases, and 11 bases lay in between. Unfractionated whole blood served as the source for total RNA extraction. The receptor was isolated from a female donor in good health. The chain has TRBV11-2 and TRBJ2-7, with TRBD2 as a possible D gene (5 bases). The CDR3 region is CASSLDHGKDEQYF. The CDR3, as DNA: TGTGCCAGCAGCTTAGACCACGGGAAGGACGAGCAGTACTTC.